Below, one T cell receptor beta chain is given with its context. The antigen is unknown. Germline lookup yields CDR1 MRHNA and CDR2 SNTAGT. V lost 2 bases to trimming and J lost 9 bases, with 11 bases between them. CDR3 length: 13 amino acids. This specimen comes from a study of shared clonotypes between healthy human individuals. Study conclusions and caveats: Naive subsets, compared against memory subsets, generally had larger estimated richness values.

Negatively enriched CD4+ T cells were divided by CD45RA into naive and memory. Once extracted for a subset, genomic DNA was divided evenly among several immunoSEQ plates. TCRdb's table, derived via immunoSEQ multiplex PCR, lists solely in-frame clones and lacks some. There are approximately 2.1 million clones in the sample; approximately 93% occur only once, and approximately 0.4% lies in the top ten. The V and J genes are TRBV6-4 and TRBJ2-1, with a tentative D call TRBD2 (6 bases). Source material: naive CD4+ T cells from PBMCs. Subset reported: CD45RA+ positively selected. This receptor was obtained from a man aged 18 to 29 in good health. Some clones in this sample may be carry-over from other donors' samples. The CDR3 nucleotides are TGTGCCAGCAGTGACAGGAATAGCGGTGAGCAGTTCTTC. Protein: CASSDRNSGEQFF.